This TCR beta chain is drawn from a study of blood T cell repertoires in COVID-19. As for the study in general: Collection of acute and convalescent COVID-19 samples took place in the United States, Italy and Spain. Nucleic acid was either cDNA or gDNA, and it came from T cells, B-cell-depleted T cells, or PBMCs.

As handled by the study authors: Nucleated cell number was recorded as an estimate derived from reference gene primer amplification. Method: immunoSEQ multiplex PCR; TCRdb's copy keeps in-frame clones and lacks some. The DNA was the basis for D and trimming; V, J and clone size are from that table. The sample yields approximately 130,000 clones, around 86% seen once. The germline V gene has CDR1 SGDLS and CDR2 YYNGEE. The CDR3 runs 19 residues. The trim removed 4 bases at V and 5 bases at J, leaving 16 bases unmatched. The source is a woman between 45 and 65 years old who had recovered from COVID-19. Sequenced: peripheral blood. J is TRBJ2-1 and V is TRBV9; 12 nucleotides agree with TRBD2. The CDR3 DNA follows: TGTGCCAGCAGCCGACGGGCAGGGGGCTCTAGCGGGAGGGACAATGAGCAGTTCTTC. Translation gives CASSRRAGGSSGRDNEQFF.